The following is a T cell receptor (beta chain) sequence with its context. The same CDR3 can be traced to other DNA sequences in this sample. Enrolment of Seattle patients took place during active infection, and they were followed longitudinally. The data were obtained in a study of blood T cell repertoires in COVID-19. As originally analysed: The authors estimated nucleated cell counts from reference gene primer amplification. Profiled with immunoSEQ multiplex PCR; TCRdb holds only in-frame clones, not every one. The V and J calls and the clone size are those of that table, but D and trimming were determined from the DNA. In the table there are roughly 250,000 clones, about 90% of which are singletons. The V gene's germline CDR1 is KGHDR and CDR2 SFDVKD. V dropped 3 bases and J dropped 3; count of bases not matched to a gene: 4. The CDR3 is 16 amino acids.

Input material: peripheral blood. This chain connects TRBV24-1 to TRBJ2-2; 9 bases line up with TRBD1. This receptor was obtained from a woman in her twenties or thirties with COVID-19, enrolled during active disease. The CDR3 DNA reads as TGTGCCACCAGTGATCCGCGGACAGGGGACACCGGGGAGCTGTTTTTT. Protein product: CATSDPRTGDTGELFF.